This TCR beta chain stems from a study of control samples from healthy donors and cancer patients. Generated by immunoSEQ multiplex PCR, the TCRdb table keeps only in-frame clones and is missing some. The table lists 45,000 to 60,000 clones, 94% of them singletons. This CDR3 comprises 13 residues. Germline V gene sequence: CDR1 SGDLS, CDR2 YYNGEE. Trimming shortened V by 4 bases and J by 5 bases, and 12 bases separated the two germline ends. The table lists this clone with a count of one. Specimen: blood. V usage is TRBV9 and J usage is TRBJ1-1; D call uncertain. The receptor comes from a man aged 30-40 years in good health. CDR3 region: CASSLMKGTEAFF. CDR3 coding DNA: TGTGCCAGCAGCCTAATGAAGGGAACTGAAGCTTTCTTT.